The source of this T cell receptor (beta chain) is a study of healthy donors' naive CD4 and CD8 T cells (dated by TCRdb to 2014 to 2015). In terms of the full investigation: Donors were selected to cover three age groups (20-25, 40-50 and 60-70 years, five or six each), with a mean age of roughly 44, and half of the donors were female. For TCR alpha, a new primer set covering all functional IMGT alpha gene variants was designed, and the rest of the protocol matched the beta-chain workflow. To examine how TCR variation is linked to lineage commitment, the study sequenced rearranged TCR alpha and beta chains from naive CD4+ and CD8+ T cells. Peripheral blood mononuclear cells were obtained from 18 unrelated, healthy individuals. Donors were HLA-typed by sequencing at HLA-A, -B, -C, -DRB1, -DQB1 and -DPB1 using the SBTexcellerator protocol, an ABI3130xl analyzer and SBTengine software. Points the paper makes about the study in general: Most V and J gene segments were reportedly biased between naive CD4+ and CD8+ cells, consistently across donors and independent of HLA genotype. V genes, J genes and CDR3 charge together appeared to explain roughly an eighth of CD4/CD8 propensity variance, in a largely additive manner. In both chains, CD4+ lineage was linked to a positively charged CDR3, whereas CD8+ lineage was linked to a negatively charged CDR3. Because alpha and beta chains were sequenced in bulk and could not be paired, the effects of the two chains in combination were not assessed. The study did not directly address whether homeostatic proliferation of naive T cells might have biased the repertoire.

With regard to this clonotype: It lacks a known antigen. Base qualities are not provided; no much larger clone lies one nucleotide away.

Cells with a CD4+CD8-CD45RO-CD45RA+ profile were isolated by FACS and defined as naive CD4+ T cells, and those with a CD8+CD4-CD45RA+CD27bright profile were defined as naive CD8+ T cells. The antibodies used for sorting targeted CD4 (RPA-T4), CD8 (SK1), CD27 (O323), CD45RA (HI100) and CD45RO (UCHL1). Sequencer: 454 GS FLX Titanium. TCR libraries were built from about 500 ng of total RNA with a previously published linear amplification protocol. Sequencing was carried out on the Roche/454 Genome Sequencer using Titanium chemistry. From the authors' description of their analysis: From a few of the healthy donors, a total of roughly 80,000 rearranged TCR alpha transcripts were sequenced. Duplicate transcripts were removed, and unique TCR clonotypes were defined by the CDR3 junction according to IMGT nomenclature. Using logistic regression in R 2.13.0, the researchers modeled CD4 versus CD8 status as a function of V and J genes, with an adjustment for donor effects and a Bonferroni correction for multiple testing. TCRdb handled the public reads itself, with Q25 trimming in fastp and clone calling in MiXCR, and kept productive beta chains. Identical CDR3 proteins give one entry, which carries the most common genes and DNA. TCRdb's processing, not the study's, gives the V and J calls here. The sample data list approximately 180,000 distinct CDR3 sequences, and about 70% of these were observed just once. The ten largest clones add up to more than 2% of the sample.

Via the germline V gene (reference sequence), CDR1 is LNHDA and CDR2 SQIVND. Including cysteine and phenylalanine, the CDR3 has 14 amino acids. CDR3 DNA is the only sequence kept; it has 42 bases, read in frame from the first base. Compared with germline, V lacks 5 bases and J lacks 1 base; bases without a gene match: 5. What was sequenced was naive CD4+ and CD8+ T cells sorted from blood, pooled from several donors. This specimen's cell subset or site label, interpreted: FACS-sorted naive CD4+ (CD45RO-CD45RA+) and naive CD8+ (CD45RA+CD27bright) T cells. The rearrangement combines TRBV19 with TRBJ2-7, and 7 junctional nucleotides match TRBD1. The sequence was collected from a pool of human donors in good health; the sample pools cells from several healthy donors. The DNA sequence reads TGTGCCAGTAGTTCGGGACAGACATCCTACGAGCAGTACTTC. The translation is CASSSGQTSYEQYF.